The source of this TCR beta chain is a study of blood T cell repertoires in COVID-19. Looking at the study overall: The United States, Italy and Spain provided the acute and convalescent COVID-19 samples. Sources were T cells, B-cell-depleted T cells, or PBMCs; the material itself was cDNA or gDNA.

The table lists this clone with a count of one. Authors' data handling: Counts of nucleated cells, estimated from reference gene primer amplification, were obtained. Sequencing was performed with immunoSEQ multiplex PCR; in TCRdb, only in-frame clones are kept and a portion is missing. D and trimming come from the DNA, and the V and J calls and clone size come from that table. The sample shows 250,000 to 350,000 clones, 88% of them seen only once. This CDR3 has 15 residues. Per germline, CDR1 MNHEY and CDR2 SVGEGT. Trimming cost V 5 bases and J 5 bases, with 18 bases left between them. Specimen: peripheral blood. This TCR was sampled from a woman in her twenties or thirties who had recovered from COVID-19. This chain joins TRBV6-2 or TRBV6-3 and TRBJ1-1, with D tentatively TRBD1 (6 bases). This CDR3 is CASSQYTGLWTEAFF. CDR3 nucleotide sequence: TGTGCCAGCAGTCAATATACAGGGTTGTGGACTGAAGCTTTCTTT.